This T cell receptor (beta chain) is from a study of T cell responses to AZD1222 COVID-19 vaccine. Study conclusions and caveats: Variant regions that are unmutated are reportedly the target of nearly half of spike-specific TCRs. Repertoire sampling happened only post peak T cell response.

CDR1 is LNHDA and CDR2 is SQIVND in the germline V gene (reference sequence). The junction had 0 bases not matched to a gene; V was cut back by 8 bases and J by 2 bases. The CDR3 consists of 13 residues. A note on this clone: Antigen unknown.

The table came from immunoSEQ multiplex PCR; TCRdb's copy has only in-frame clones and leaves some out. Altogether tens of thousands of clones are present, approximately 89% being singletons, with the ten largest covering about 2.2%. The sample consisted of peripheral blood, taken on day 0 of AZD1222 vaccination. This chain joins TRBV19 and TRBJ1-5; 10 nucleotides match TRBD1. The TCR sequence derives from an adult in good health. The CDR3 region has the DNA TGTGCCAGTGGGACAGGGGGCAATCAGCCCCAGCATTTT. Translated: CASGTGGNQPQHF.